This TCR beta chain was identified in a study of patients and donors after allogeneic stem cell transplantation. With 4 bases removed from V and 7 bases from J, the gap between germline ends came to 13 bases. This CDR3 spans 13 amino acids. Germline CDR1 reads LNHNV; CDR2 reads YYDKDF (reference sequence). MiXCR, run by TCRdb on the RT-PCR reads, gives a single entry per CDR3 protein. The sample has about 960,000 distinct CDR3 sequences; over 15% are singletons. The rearrangement uses TRBV15 and TRBJ2-5; D possibly corresponds to TRBD2 (6 bases). The sequencing input was blood, either unsorted or a sorted T cell fraction (not recorded which). The source is a human donor who was either an allogeneic HSCT recipient or a stem cell or donor lymphocyte infusion donor (not recorded which). It is not recorded whose cells these are; they may come from a transplant donor. The CDR3 DNA reads TGTGCCACCAGCACCCAATTGGGGGGGACCCAGTACTTC. Translating gives CATSTQLGGTQYF.